The 22 T cell receptor beta chains given below trace back to one sample, sequenced in a study of blood T cell repertoires in COVID-19. Generated by immunoSEQ multiplex PCR, the TCRdb table keeps only in-frame clones and is missing some. The sample has around 74,000 clones; approximately 88% are singletons. Sequenced: peripheral blood. These receptors were collected from a man aged 25-45 years with acute or convalescent COVID-19.

The CDR3 DNA is TGCGCCAGCAGCCAAGTAGAGGAGGCTGGCTACACCTTC. Translation gives CASSQVEEAGYTF. This chain connects TRBV4-3 to TRBJ1-2; D gene ambiguous. Trimming cost V 1 base and J 7 bases, with 10 bases left between them. The CDR3 runs to 13 residues. From germline, CDR1 is LGHNA and CDR2 YSLEER.

CDR3 DNA sequence: TGTGCCAGCAGTTTACGCGGGTCTGGAAACACCATATATTTT. Translated: CASSLRGSGNTIYF. This sequence joins TRBV6-6 and TRBJ1-3; unclear D gene. The CDR3 extends over 14 amino acids. V lost 4 bases and J 1 base, leaving 8 bases between the germline ends. Germline V gene data show CDR1 as MNHNY and CDR2 as SVGAGI (reference sequence).

The V call is TRBV2, the J call TRBJ1-4; no reliable D call. CDR1 is SNHLY, CDR2 FYNNEI, per germline. V gave up 3 bases and J gave up 3 bases, with 11 bases separating them. CDR3 size: 15 residues. CDR3 sequence (DNA): TGTGCCAGCAGTGAGGAGCGGGCCCCTAATGAAAAACTGTTTTTT. Residues: CASSEERAPNEKLFF.

The rearrangement links TRBV4-1 to TRBJ1-2, with 9 nucleotides matching TRBD1. The germline V gene encodes CDR1 MGHRA and CDR2 YSYEKL. The CDR3 is made up of 17 amino acids. J gave up 0 bases and V 4 bases, and 9 bases lay outside the gene matches. The chain's CDR3 is CASSPWGQGPSNYGYTF. The CDR3 coding sequence is TGCGCCAGCAGCCCCTGGGGACAGGGCCCTTCTAACTATGGCTACACCTTC.

The chain employs TRBV12-3 or TRBV12-4 and TRBJ2-7; 9 nucleotides line up with TRBD2. V dropped 6 bases and J dropped 3; count of bases not matched to a gene: 3. The CDR3 has 13 residues. The CDR3 DNA sequence: TGTGCCAGCAGAACAGCGGGGGGCTACGAGCAGTACTTC. Translation: CASRTAGGYEQYF.

V usage is TRBV6-5 and J usage is TRBJ2-2, with 7 bases fitting TRBD1. The ends lost 0 bases at V and 9 bases at J; junction bases unmatched: 10. CDR1 MNHEY and CDR2 SVGAGI come from the germline V gene. The CDR3 spans 16 residues. The CDR3 reads CASSYSSTGNYRELFF. The CDR3 nucleotides read TGTGCCAGCAGTTACTCGTCGACAGGGAACTATCGGGAGCTGTTTTTT.

This chain uses TRBV24-1 with TRBJ2-1, with TRBD2 as a possible D gene (5 bases). Germline V lookup: CDR1 KGHDR, CDR2 SFDVKD. Trimming pared 5 bases from V and 9 bases from J, leaving 16 bases between. The CDR3 sequence is 14 residues long. The CDR3 loop is CATSGAGFIGEQFF. Here the CDR3 DNA reads TGTGCCACCAGTGGTGCGGGTTTTATCGGTGAGCAGTTCTTC.

This clone was counted a single time. The genes are TRBV4-3 and TRBJ1-1, with D possibly being TRBD1 (5 bases). The CDR3 has 17 amino acids. Germline lookup yields CDR1 LGHNA and CDR2 YSLEER. Trimming stripped 3 bases from V and 4 bases from J, with 21 bases between. This CDR3 reads CASSQLPPKGRPTEAFF. The DNA for the CDR3 is TGCGCCAGCAGCCAGCTTCCCCCCAAGGGGCGACCCACTGAAGCTTTCTTT.

This clone was seen just once. The chain uses TRBV11-2 and TRBJ2-6; D might be TRBD2 (6 bases). The germline V gene encodes CDR1 SGHAT and CDR2 FQNNGV. The germline V and J ends were trimmed by 6 bases and 2 bases, with 14 bases remaining between them. CDR3 length: 16 amino acids. The CDR3 spells CASSSTTGAGANVLTF. In nucleotides, the CDR3 is TGTGCCAGCAGTTCGACTACGGGAGCTGGGGCCAACGTCCTGACTTTC.

The chain links TRBV7-2 to TRBJ2-5, with 7 bases aligning to TRBD1. Germline V gene data show CDR1 as SGHTA and CDR2 as FQGNSA. CDR3 length equals 14 residues. Unmatched junction bases numbered 7, after V lost 4 bases and J lost 5 bases. The CDR3 DNA is TGTGCCAGCAGCTACAGGGGACCGAGGGAGACCCAGTACTTC. Translating it yields CASSYRGPRETQYF.

The rearrangement links TRBV4-3 to TRBJ1-1, with 7 bases aligning to TRBD1. Per the germline V gene, CDR1 is LGHNA and CDR2 is YSLEER. V shed 3 bases, J shed 1 base, and the junction held 2 bases outside the gene matches. CDR3 length equals 14 residues. CDR3 sequence: CASSHRQGNTEAFF. The CDR3 DNA reads TGCGCCAGCAGCCATCGACAGGGGAACACTGAAGCTTTCTTT.

The chain couples TRBV10-2 to TRBJ2-7; 10 bases fit TRBD1. From germline, CDR1 is WSHSY and CDR2 SAAADI. With V trimmed by 8 bases and J by 4 bases, 8 bases remained unmatched. The CDR3 runs 14 residues. CDR3 sequence: CASLWTGGQYEQYF. The CDR3 coding sequence is TGCGCCAGCCTGTGGACAGGGGGTCAGTACGAGCAGTACTTC.

This chain links TRBV6-5 with TRBJ2-7, with a possible D match to TRBD2 (6 bases). Germline V CDR1 and CDR2: MNHEY, SVGAGI. Between the trimmed V and J ends, which lost 4 bases and 3 bases, there was a span of 19 bases. The CDR3 loop spans 16 amino acids. The CDR3 DNA reads as TGTGCCAGCAGTTCCCGCCGGGAGAAAGCCTACTACGAGCAGTACTTC. Translated: CASSSRREKAYYEQYF.

A single count supports this clone. V and J are TRBV30 and TRBJ2-7, with 10 bases lining up with TRBD1. The CDR3 spans 13 residues. Losses at the gene ends were 5 bases for V and 5 bases for J; bases not matched to a gene: 6. Germline loops: CDR1 GTSNPN, CDR2 SVGIG (reference sequence). This CDR3 is CAWGTGVSHEQYF. The CDR3 coding sequence is TGTGCCTGGGGGACAGGGGTGAGCCACGAGCAGTACTTC.

This clone was seen only a few times. The chain joins TRBV6-6 to TRBJ2-7; 9 positions match TRBD1. This CDR3 is built from 14 residues. Per the germline V gene, CDR1 is MNHNY and CDR2 is SVGAGI (reference sequence). The V segment lost 6 bases and the J segment 6 bases; nucleotides outside the gene matches: 9. CDR3 nucleotides: TGTGCCAGCAGACAACCGGGACAGGGAATCGAGCAGTACTTC. Translated, it gives CASRQPGQGIEQYF.

This sequence joins TRBV9 and TRBJ1-4; possible D gene TRBD1, 6 bases. Per germline, CDR1 SGDLS and CDR2 YYNGEE. Trimming removed 0 bases at V and 8 bases at J, with 14 bases between. The CDR3 is 15 amino acids. CDR3 nucleotide sequence: TGTGCCAGCAGCGTAGAGGGTTCAGGGGACGAAAAACTGTTTTTT. Amino acids: CASSVEGSGDEKLFF.

This clone showed up just once. The same CDR3 arises from other DNA sequences in this sample as well. The rearrangement uses TRBV11-2 and TRBJ2-1; D gene unclear. Germline V gives CDR1 SGHAT, CDR2 FQNNGV. The CDR3 runs 15 residues. Trimming removed 0 bases at V and 0 bases at J, with 6 bases between. The CDR3 here is CASSLDLSSYNEQFF. In DNA, the CDR3 is TGTGCCAGCAGCTTAGATCTCAGCTCCTACAATGAGCAGTTCTTC.

This clone appeared a single time. The gene calls are TRBV7-2 and TRBJ2-7; D possibly corresponds to TRBD2 (5 bases). Germline CDR1 reads SGHTA; CDR2 reads FQGNSA. The CDR3 is 12 amino acids. Deletions cut 4 bases from V and 6 bases from J, with 10 bases between. CDR3: CASSSGGIEQYF. The CDR3 bases are TGTGCCAGCAGCTCAGGAGGCATCGAGCAGTACTTC.

This chain connects TRBV28 to TRBJ2-7; no definite D call. Germline-derived CDR1 and CDR2 are MDHEN and SYDVKM. This CDR3 region has 17 residues. V dropped 6 bases and J dropped 0 bases, with 21 bases sitting between them. CDR3 residues: CASRSSASPQSSYEQYF. In DNA form, the CDR3 reads TGTGCCAGCAGATCGAGCGCCTCTCCCCAAAGCTCCTACGAGCAGTACTTC.

The chain has TRBV11-2 and TRBJ1-2, with D hard to call. CDR3 length equals 12 residues. Germline CDR1 is SGHAT and CDR2 is FQNNGV. V lost 1 base and J 5 bases, leaving 5 bases between the germline ends. The CDR3 bases are TGTGCCAGCAGCTTAGCCAGGTATGGCTACACCTTC. Amino acid sequence: CASSLARYGYTF.

J is TRBJ2-2 and V is TRBV5-6; 9 bases match TRBD1. CDR3 size: 19 residues. The germline gives CDR1 SGHDT, CDR2 YYEEEE. The V gene end was trimmed by 1 base and the J gene end by 3 bases; junction bases not matched to a gene: 13. The CDR3 loop is CASSLFSAGQGVYTGELFF. In DNA form, the CDR3 reads TGTGCCAGCAGCTTGTTTTCAGCGGGACAGGGAGTTTACACCGGGGAGCTGTTTTTT.

The DNA for the CDR3 is TGTGCCAGCATTCCGGACAGGGCGGGAAATTCACCCCTCCACTTT. Protein: CASIPDRAGNSPLHF. This chain uses TRBV28 with TRBJ1-6; 8 bases align to TRBD1. Germline V gene sequence: CDR1 MDHEN, CDR2 SYDVKM. This CDR3 contains 15 residues. Trimming removed 7 bases from V and 7 bases from J; junction bases left unmatched: 9.